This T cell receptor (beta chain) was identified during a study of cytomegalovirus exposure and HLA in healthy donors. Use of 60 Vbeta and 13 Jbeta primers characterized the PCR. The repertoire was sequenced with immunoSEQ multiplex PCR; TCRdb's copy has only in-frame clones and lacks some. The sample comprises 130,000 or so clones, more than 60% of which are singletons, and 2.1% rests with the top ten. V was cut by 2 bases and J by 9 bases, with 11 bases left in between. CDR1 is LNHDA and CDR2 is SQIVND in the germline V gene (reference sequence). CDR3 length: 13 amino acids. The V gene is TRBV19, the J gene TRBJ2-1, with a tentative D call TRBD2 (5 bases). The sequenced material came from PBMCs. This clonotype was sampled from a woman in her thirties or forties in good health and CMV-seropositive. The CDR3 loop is CASSISGLGEQFF. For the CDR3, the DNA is TGTGCCAGTAGTATAAGCGGATTGGGTGAGCAGTTCTTC. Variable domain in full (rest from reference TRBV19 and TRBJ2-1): DGGITQSPKYLFRKEGQNVTLSCEQNLNHDAMYWYRQDPGQGLRLIYYSQIVNDFQKGDIAEGYSVSREKKESFPLTVTSAQKNPTAFYLCASSISGLGEQFFGPGTRLTVL.